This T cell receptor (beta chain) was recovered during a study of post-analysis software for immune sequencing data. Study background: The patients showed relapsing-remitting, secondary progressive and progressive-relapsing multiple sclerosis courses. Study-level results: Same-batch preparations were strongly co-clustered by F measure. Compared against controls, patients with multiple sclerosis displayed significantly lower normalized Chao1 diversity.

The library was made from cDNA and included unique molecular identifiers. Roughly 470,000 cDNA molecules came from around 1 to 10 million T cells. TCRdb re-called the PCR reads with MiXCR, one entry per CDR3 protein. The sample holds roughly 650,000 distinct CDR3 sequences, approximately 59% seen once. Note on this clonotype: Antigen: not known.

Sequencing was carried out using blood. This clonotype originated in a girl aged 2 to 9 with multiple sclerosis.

In DNA, the CDR3 is TGTGCCAGCAGCCTACAAAGGACAGGGAGAAATGGCTACACCTTC. Protein product: CASSLQRTGRNGYTF. This chain links TRBV27 with TRBJ1-2; 8 nucleotides agree with TRBD1. The CDR3 loop spans 15 amino acids. The V gene's germline CDR1 is MNHEY and CDR2 SMNVEV (reference sequence). V gave up 6 bases and J gave up 6 bases; unmatched junction bases: 12.